Described below is a single T cell receptor beta chain sequence and its context. As yet, its antigen is unknown. Combining a sample-barcoded 5' primer with a J-beta primer mix, a second PCR ran for roughly 7 to 12 cycles. One entry per CDR3 protein results from TCRdb running MiXCR on the 5' RACE reads. In the table there are 540,000 or so distinct CDR3 sequences, more than 20% of which are singletons. This sample is part of a study of blood T cells in healthy people across ages. Study observations and caveats: TCR beta diversity tracked closely with naive T cell percentage.

V was cut by 2 bases and J by 1 base, with 11 bases left in between. Germline V gene sequence: CDR1 MDHEN, CDR2 SYDVKM. The CDR3 totals 15 residues. A minimum of 6 million PBMCs was isolated per sample. These data were also reused for a study on T cells of mothers and their children. That study adds: Second-PCR amplification with M1S added sample barcodes and 2-4 random nucleotides. Related mother-child pairs showed slightly, non-significantly higher overlap than unrelated pairs.

This sequence joins TRBV28 and TRBJ1-2; D is undetermined. The source material was blood. The sequence was collected from a boy under 18 in good health. The CDR3 spells CASSLSLDNNYGYTF. The CDR3 coding sequence is TGTGCCAGCAGTTTAAGTTTAGACAATAACTATGGCTACACCTTC.